The clone carrying this T cell receptor (beta chain) showed up many times. Its antigen is as yet unknown. Germline CDR1 is MDHEN and CDR2 is SYDVKM. This CDR3 has 15 amino acids. V lost 4 bases and J lost 2; bases outside the gene matches: 7. As to time point: newly diagnosed GD, antithyroid drugs for less than 3 months. Preparation of the TCR library used RNA extracted from PBMCs. American Thyroid Association guidelines were used to diagnose Graves' disease. The sample originates from a study of regulatory T cells in long-lasting Graves disease. For the study at large: Newly diagnosed Graves' patients had under 3 months of antithyroid drugs.

Broader study findings: Persistent disease preferred TRBV28, TRBJ1-2 and TRBJ2-5; new disease, TRBV20-1 and TRBJ2-1. Accuracy was possibly reduced by small sample size.

iRepertoire HTBI primers and Arm-PCR of CDR3 regions built TCR beta libraries. TCRdb processed the multiplex PCR reads anew with MiXCR; each CDR3 protein has one entry. The data contain about 380,000 distinct CDR3 sequences, about 16% of them singletons. The origin of this receptor is a female donor with Graves disease. This sequence joins TRBV28 and TRBJ2-7; TRBD1 aligns across 8 bases. Sequencing was performed on peripheral blood mononuclear cells (PBMCs), taken at new diagnosis, from a patient treated with antithyroid drugs. The DNA of the CDR3 is TGTGCCAGCAGTTACCCCGGACAGGGAACCTACGAGCAGTACTTC. It yields the protein CASSYPGQGTYEQYF.